This TCR beta chain was sequenced in a study of identical twins. Study conclusions and caveats: Among monozygotic twins, out-of-frame TCR alpha sharing exceeded what models predicted.

Unique molecular identifiers were in the cDNA, with template-switch universal primer binding. MiXCR, run by TCRdb on the 5' RACE reads, gives a single entry per CDR3 protein. In the table there are 500,000 or so distinct CDR3 sequences, approximately 22% of which are singletons. The table lists this clonotype with a few counts. Its specificity is unknown. The V end lost 5 bases, the J end lost 0 bases, and 13 bases lay between the germline ends. Germline V gene data show CDR1 as ENHRY and CDR2 as SYGVKD. The CDR3 totals 15 residues. These data are also associated with another study on T cells expressing NK-cell markers. That paper notes: Only alpha-beta TCR T cells were sorted in several experiments, using an anti-gamma-delta TCR antibody.

The sequence was collected from a woman younger than 35 in good health. The V and J genes are TRBV10-3 and TRBJ1-2; a possible D gene is TRBD1 (6 bases). The specimen sequenced was CD4+ T cells sorted from blood. DNA of the CDR3: TGTGCCATCAGTCCCTCGGGGGGGCCTAACTATGGCTACACCTTC. This translates into CAISPSGGPNYGYTF.